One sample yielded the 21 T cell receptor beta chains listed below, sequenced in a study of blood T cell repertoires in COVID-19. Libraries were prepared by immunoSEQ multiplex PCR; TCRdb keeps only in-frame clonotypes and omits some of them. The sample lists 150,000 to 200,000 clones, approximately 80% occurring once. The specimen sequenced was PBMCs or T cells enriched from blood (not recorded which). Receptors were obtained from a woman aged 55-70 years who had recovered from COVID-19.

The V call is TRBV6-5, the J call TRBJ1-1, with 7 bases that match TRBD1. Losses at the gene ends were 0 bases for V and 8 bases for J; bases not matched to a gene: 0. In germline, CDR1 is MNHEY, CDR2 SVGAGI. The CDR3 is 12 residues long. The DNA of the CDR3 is TGTGCCAGCAGTTACTCGACAGGGGAAGCTTTCTTT. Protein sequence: CASSYSTGEAFF.

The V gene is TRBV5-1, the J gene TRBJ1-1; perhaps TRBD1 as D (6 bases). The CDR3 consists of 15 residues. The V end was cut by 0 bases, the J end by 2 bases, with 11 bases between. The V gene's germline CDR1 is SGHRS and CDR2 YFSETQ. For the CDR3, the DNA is TGCGCCAGCAGCTTGGGCCAGGGACATAACACTGAAGCTTTCTTT. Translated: CASSLGQGHNTEAFF. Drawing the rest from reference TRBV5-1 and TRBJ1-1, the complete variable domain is KAGVTQTPRYLIKTRGQQVTLSCSPISGHRSVSWYQQTPGQGLQFLFEYFSETQRNKGNFPGRFSGRQFSNSRSEMNVSTLELGDSALYLCASSLGQGHNTEAFFGQGTRLTVV.

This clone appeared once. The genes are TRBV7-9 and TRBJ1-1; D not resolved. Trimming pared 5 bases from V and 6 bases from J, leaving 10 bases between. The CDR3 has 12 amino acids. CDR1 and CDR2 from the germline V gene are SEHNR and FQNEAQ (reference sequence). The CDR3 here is CASSPGGAEAFF. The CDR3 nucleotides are TGTGCCAGCAGCCCGGGTGGTGCTGAAGCTTTCTTT. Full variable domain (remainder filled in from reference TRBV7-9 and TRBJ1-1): DTGVSQNPRHKITKRGQNVTFRCDPISEHNRLYWYRQTLGQGPEFLTYFQNEAQLEKSRLLSDRFSAERPKGSFSTLEIQRTEQGDSAMYLCASSPGGAEAFFGQGTRLTVV.

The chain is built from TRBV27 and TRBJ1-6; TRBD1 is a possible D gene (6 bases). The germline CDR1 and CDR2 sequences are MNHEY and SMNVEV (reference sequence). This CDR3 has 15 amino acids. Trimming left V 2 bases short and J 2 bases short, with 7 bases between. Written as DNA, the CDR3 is TGTGCCAGCAGTTTAGAGGGGGCCTATAATTCACCCCTCCACTTT. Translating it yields CASSLEGAYNSPLHF.

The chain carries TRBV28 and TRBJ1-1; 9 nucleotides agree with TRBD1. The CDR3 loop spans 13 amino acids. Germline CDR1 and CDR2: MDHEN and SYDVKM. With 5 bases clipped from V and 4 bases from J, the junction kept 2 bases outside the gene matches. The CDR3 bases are TGTGCCAGCAGTGGGGACAGGGCCACTGAAGCTTTCTTT. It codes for CASSGDRATEAFF.

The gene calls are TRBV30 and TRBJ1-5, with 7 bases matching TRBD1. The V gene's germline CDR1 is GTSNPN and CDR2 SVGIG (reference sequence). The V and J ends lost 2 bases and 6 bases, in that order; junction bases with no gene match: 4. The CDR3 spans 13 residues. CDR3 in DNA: TGTGCCTGGAGTCCAAACAGGGGTCAGCCCCAGCATTTT. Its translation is CAWSPNRGQPQHF.

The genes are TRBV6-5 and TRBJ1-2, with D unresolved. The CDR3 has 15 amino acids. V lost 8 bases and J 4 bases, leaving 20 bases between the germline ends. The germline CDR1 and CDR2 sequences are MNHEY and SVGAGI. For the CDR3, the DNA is TGTGCCAGCGGCTCATCGGGGTACGGGAGCTATGGCTACACCTTC. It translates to CASGSSGYGSYGYTF.

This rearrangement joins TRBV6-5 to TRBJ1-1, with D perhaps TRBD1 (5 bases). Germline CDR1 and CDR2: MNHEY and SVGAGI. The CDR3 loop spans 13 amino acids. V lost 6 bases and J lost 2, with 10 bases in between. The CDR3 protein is CASSVTDNTEAFF. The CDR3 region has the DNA TGTGCCAGCAGCGTGACAGACAACACTGAAGCTTTCTTT.

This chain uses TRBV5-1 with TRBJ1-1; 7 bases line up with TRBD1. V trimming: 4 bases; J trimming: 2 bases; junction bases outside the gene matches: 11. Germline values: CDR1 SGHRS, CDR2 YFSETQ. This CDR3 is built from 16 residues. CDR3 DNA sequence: TGCGCCAGCAGCACAGCCGGGACAGATCTTAACACTGAAGCTTTCTTT. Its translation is CASSTAGTDLNTEAFF.

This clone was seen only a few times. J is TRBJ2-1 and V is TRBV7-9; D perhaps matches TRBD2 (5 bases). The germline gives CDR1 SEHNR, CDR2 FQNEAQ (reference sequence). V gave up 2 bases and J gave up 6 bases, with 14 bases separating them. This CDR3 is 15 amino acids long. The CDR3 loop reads CASSLPNRGGNEQFF. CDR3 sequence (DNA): TGTGCCAGCAGCTTACCCAACCGGGGTGGCAATGAGCAGTTCTTC.

The CDR3 nucleotides read TGTGCCACGCCGGGGGAGGGCGTTGGCTACACCTTC. Translation: CATPGEGVGYTF. The chain employs TRBV10-3 and TRBJ1-2; D is possibly TRBD1 (5 bases). With 10 bases removed from V and 7 bases from J, the gap between germline ends came to 16 bases. This CDR3 has 12 residues. Germline loops: CDR1 ENHRY, CDR2 SYGVKD.

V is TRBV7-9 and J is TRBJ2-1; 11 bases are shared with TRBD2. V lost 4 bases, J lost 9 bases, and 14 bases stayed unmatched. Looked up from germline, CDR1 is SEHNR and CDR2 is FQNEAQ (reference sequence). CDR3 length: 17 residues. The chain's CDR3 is CASSSPGNSGRASEQFF. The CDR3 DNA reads TGTGCCAGCAGCTCCCCCGGTAATAGCGGGAGGGCCAGTGAGCAGTTCTTC.

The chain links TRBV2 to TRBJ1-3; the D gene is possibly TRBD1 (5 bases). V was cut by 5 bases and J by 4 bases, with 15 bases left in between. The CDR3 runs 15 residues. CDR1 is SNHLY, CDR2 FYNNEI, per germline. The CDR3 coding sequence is TGTGCCAGCAGTATGACAAGGGGTTCAGGAAACACCATATATTTT. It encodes CASSMTRGSGNTIYF.

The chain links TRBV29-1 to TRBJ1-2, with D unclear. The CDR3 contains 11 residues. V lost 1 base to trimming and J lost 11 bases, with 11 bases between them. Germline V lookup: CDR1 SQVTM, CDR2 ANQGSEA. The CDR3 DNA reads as TGCAGCGTTGAAGCCCAGGTTAGGTACACCTTC. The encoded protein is CSVEAQVRYTF.

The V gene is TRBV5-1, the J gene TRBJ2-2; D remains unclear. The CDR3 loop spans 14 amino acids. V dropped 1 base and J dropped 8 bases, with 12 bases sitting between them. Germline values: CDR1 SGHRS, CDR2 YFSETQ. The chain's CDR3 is CASSLTATPGELFF. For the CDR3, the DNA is TGCGCCAGCAGCTTGACAGCCACGCCGGGGGAGCTGTTTTTT. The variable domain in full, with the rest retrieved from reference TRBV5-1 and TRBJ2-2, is KAGVTQTPRYLIKTRGQQVTLSCSPISGHRSVSWYQQTPGQGLQFLFEYFSETQRNKGNFPGRFSGRQFSNSRSEMNVSTLELGDSALYLCASSLTATPGELFFGEGSRLTVL.

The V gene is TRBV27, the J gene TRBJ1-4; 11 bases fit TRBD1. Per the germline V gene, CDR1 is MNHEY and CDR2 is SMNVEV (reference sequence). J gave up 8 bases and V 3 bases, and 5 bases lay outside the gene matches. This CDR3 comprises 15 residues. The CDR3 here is CASSFRGQGAEKLFF. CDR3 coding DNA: TGTGCCAGCAGTTTTCGCGGACAGGGGGCAGAAAAACTGTTTTTT.

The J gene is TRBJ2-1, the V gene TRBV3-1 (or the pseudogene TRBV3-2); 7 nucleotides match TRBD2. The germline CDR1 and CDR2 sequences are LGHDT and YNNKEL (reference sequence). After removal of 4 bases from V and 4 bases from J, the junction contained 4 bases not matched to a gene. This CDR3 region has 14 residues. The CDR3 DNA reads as TGTGCCAGCAGCCCGGGGACTATTTACAATGAGCAGTTCTTC. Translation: CASSPGTIYNEQFF.

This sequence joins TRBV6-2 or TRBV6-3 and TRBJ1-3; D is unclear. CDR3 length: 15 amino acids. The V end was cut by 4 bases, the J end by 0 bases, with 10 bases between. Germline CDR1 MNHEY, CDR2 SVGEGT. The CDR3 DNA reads TGTGCCAGCAGTTCGCACAGCCTCTCTGGAAACACCATATATTTT. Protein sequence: CASSSHSLSGNTIYF.

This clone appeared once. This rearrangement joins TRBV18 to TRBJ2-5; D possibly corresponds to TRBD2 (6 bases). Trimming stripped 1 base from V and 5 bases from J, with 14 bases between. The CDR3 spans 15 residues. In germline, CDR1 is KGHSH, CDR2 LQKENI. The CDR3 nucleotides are TGTGCCAGCTCACCACGGACGGGGGTAGGTGAGACCCAGTACTTC. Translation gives CASSPRTGVGETQYF.

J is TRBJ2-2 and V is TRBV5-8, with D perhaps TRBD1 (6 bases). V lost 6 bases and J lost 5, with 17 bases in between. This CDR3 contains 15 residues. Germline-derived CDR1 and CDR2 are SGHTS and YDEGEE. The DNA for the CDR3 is TGTGCCAGCACAAACAGGGCTTACACTACCGGGGAGCTGTTTTTT. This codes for CASTNRAYTTGELFF. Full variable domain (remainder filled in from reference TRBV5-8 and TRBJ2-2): EAGVTQSPTHLIKTRGQQATLRCSPISGHTSVYWYQQALGLGLQFLLWYDEGEERNRGNFPPRFSGRQFPNYSSELNVNALELEDSALYLCASTNRAYTTGELFFGEGSRLTVL.

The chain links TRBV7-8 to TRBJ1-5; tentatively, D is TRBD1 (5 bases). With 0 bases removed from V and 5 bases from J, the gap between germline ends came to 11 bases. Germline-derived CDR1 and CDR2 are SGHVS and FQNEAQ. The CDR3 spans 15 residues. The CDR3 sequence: CASSLASGGDQPQHF. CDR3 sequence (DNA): TGTGCCAGCAGCTTAGCGTCCGGGGGGGATCAGCCCCAGCATTTT.